This TCR beta chain was identified in a study of OX40 agonist ivuxolimab in advanced cancers. Germline CDR1 SGHTA, CDR2 FQGNSA. The ends were cut back, 4 bases at V and 4 bases at J, with 14 bases in the middle. This CDR3 is built from 15 residues. The assay was immunoSEQ multiplex PCR, and TCRdb's table has in-frame clones only and misses some. The sample lists about 110,000 clones; about nine tenths were seen once. The material sequenced was CD4+ or CD8+ T cells sorted from blood, taken in a trial of the OX40 agonist ivuxolimab. The rearrangement joins TRBV7-2 to TRBJ1-5; the D gene is possibly TRBD1 (5 bases). The source of this sequence is an adult with an advanced solid tumor such as melanoma, head and neck, liver or kidney cancer. CDR3 amino acids: CASSSARQRNQPQHF. The CDR3 DNA sequence: TGTGCCAGCAGCTCAGCCCGACAGCGTAATCAGCCCCAGCATTTT. Using reference TRBV7-2 and TRBJ1-5 for the parts outside the CDR3, the full variable domain is GAGVSQSPSNKVTEKGKDVELRCDPISGHTALYWYRQSLGQGLEFLIYFQGNSAPDKSGLPSDRFSAERTGGSVSTLTIQRTQQEDSAVYLCASSSARQRNQPQHFGDGTRLSIL.